The T cell receptor (beta chain) under discussion was sequenced for a study of beta chain features in type 1 diabetes. CDR1 SGHTA and CDR2 FQGNSA come from the germline V gene. This CDR3 region has 13 residues. V lost 1 base and J 4 bases, leaving 4 bases between the germline ends. The investigators reverse transcribed all of the isolated RNA, so they sequenced expressed TCRB transcripts. This table comes from immunoSEQ multiplex PCR, and its TCRdb copy is limited to in-frame clones, with some not included. The sample contains 40,000 or so clones, just over 50% of which appear only once. The receptor was derived from a woman between 18 and 29 years old in good health. The V call is TRBV7-2, the J call TRBJ2-2; unclear D gene. The sequenced sample was Tregs from blood. The CDR3 loop reads CASSLVLTGELFF. CDR3 coding DNA: TGTGCCAGCAGCTTAGTTCTCACCGGGGAGCTGTTTTTT.